Sequencing of this T cell receptor (beta chain) was carried out in a study of cytomegalovirus exposure and HLA in healthy donors listed by TCRdb under 2017. About the investigation overall: In an earlier analysis of roughly 590 of the donors, less than 350 Gb of sequence data and some 120 million unique TCR beta sequences from some 170 million T cells were reported. An early release that covered about 600 HLA-typed donors contained about 290 gigabases of sequencing data and around 85 million unique TCR sequences. A separate validation cohort of roughly 130 different subjects was used in addition to the 666-subject first cohort. The number of donors typed differed by locus, with 629-630 for A, B, C, DRB1 and DQB1, roughly 550 for DQA1, 600 to 610 for DPA1, and some 470 for DPB1. HLA typing included class I and class II loci at four-digit resolution. To predict cytomegalovirus infection status, the study brought together high-throughput TCR immunosequencing, statistical association of individual TCRs with disease status, and machine learning. Alongside the repertoire data, information on donor age, sex, ethnicity and CMV serostatus was compiled. A later genetic analysis used genome-wide SNP genotypes for about three fifths of the 666 donors, treating that subset as a discovery cohort. A few DR-DQ haplotypes were treated as single units for association and clustering because of strong linkage in the cohort. The study aimed to test whether cataloging public T cell receptors could reveal signatures of past pathogen exposure. Every repertoire in the discovery cohort had been generated on one and the same sequencing platform. To decide whether each TCR beta V gene segment behaved as functional or pseudogenic, an earlier analysis of some 600 of the donors relied on high-throughput TCR beta sequencing. Using immunosequencing, the study profiled T cell repertoires from about 610 subjects and related those repertoires to cytomegalovirus serostatus. Rather than using new phenotypic data, the later analysis identified candidate immune exposures from TCR beta sequences and from how often those sequences occurred across donors. A later analysis re-examined previously published TCR beta repertoires from roughly 720 donors and added high-resolution HLA genotyping to investigate patterns of TCR occurrence. Among some 410 genotyped donors of the cohort, an average of roughly 240,000 unique TCR beta nucleotide sequences were sequenced per donor, roughly 18% of them non-productive. The genetic ancestry cluster associated with self-reported Caucasian donors included 81% of the roughly 400 genotyped donors.

Libraries were made using the immunoSEQ multiplex PCR assay. A mixture of 60 forward primers for TCR Vbeta segments and 13 reverse primers for TCR Jbeta segments was used in the multiplex PCR. Amplification of the CDR3 region of rearranged TCR beta genes was performed with a multiplex PCR assay on genomic DNA. Amplified TCR beta libraries were sequenced as 87-base-pair reads on the Illumina HiSeq System. The paper's processing steps were these. A later analysis tallied around 87 million unique TCR beta chains across the 550 to 850 repertoires, and about 10 million of those chains were shared by two or more donors. Raw reads were error-corrected and collapsed into unique sequences with a nearest-neighbor algorithm that merged closely related sequences to remove PCR and sequencing errors. To assign V, D and J gene segments, CDR3 sequences were aligned to IMGT reference sequences. For a sequence to be retained, a match of at least six nucleotides was required to both a V gene segment and a J gene segment. Rearrangements were classified as productive when the CDR3 lacked stop codons and remained in frame with V and J, and all other rearrangements were classified as non-productive. CDR3 was defined by IMGT convention, running from the second conserved V-encoded cysteine to the conserved J-encoded phenylalanine. The earlier analysis of around 640 of the donors excluded sequences that lacked an unambiguous match to a single V gene segment. In an earlier analysis of 587 of the donors, a V segment was called functional when productive rearrangements were above 56.7%, and segregating when the standard deviation between donors exceeded 5%. To diagnose cytomegalovirus status from the catalog of TCR beta chain sequences, a statistical classification framework was built. In a later analysis, V and J genes were assigned by comparing TCR nucleotide sequences against IMGT/GENE-DB human TR gene sequences. A later analysis assigned CDR3 sequences and most-parsimonious VDJ recombination scenarios with the TCRdist pipeline. A later analysis defined each TCR beta chain by its CDR3 amino acid sequence plus V-gene family, and excluded reads lacking a unique V-gene family. As a way to deal with suspected cross-contamination and a sequencing artifact, a later analysis dropped over 550 nucleotide sequences that were highly shared and had low generation probability. In a later analysis, a clonal expansion index for each public chain was calculated from normalized within-repertoire ranks of inferred template counts. In a later analysis, generation probabilities were computed using a VDJ recombination model fitted to out-of-frame rearrangements, and the results were checked against IGoR. Hypergeometric tests were used in a later analysis to score TCR-TCR, TCR-HLA and TCR-CMV co-occurrence, with a repertoire-size bias correction applied to the TCR pairs. In a later analysis, false discovery rates were estimated by permuting HLA or CMV assignments 20 times. In a later analysis, co-occurring TCRs were grouped using DBSCAN, and TCRdist sequence similarity was added for clustering within HLA-allele-positive subsets. Repertoires with fewer than 30,000 or more than 120,000 public chains were left out of co-occurrence clustering, as were five repertoires with anomalous nucleotide sharing. In its TCRdb copy, this immuneACCESS table keeps in-frame sequences only and misses some clones. Where compared with another copy, unresolved V genes explain less than half of these, and the others have no known cause. The D gene and trimming were derived from the DNA, and the V and J assignments and clone size from that table. The sample table includes some 120,000 clones. Under 1.3% of the sample lies in the top ten.

About this clone itself: Its antigen remains unidentified.

What the research found in general, with its limitations: Only TCR beta chains were sequenced in this cohort, and the absence of alpha or paired-chain data limited detectable features. A later analysis found that HLA-associated TCR beta chains were more clonally expanded and had lower generation probabilities than equally common non-associated chains. Several of the top co-occurrence clusters appeared to be linked to parvovirus B19, influenza, CMV and Epstein-Barr virus, according to a later analysis. Strong co-occurrence of HLA alleles, especially DR and DQ, made assigning TCR associations to individual alleles difficult. A further reported finding was that TCR beta sequences accurately predicted the HLA-A and HLA-B alleles for most subjects in the first cohort. The study gave a list of some 150 TCR beta chains associated with cytomegalovirus. Because counts were too low, some 16 rarely observed V segments, including chromosome 9 orphons, were excluded from the earlier analysis of 587 of the donors. Because the 87-base-pair reads could not distinguish some IMGT-functional V segments, including TRBV6-2 and TRBV6-3, those segments were excluded. A later analysis found that TCR association rates varied across HLA loci, with DRB1 alleles showing the most associated TCRs and HLA-C alleles the fewest. The authors suggested that the approach could potentially be generalized to other disease states and immunological phenotypes. Compared with the approximately 700-donor mean, donors in an Asian-associated ancestry cluster had fewer N-insertions in productive TCRs, according to a later genetic analysis. In a later analysis, over 15,000 TCR beta sequences were associated with specific HLA alleles at a false discovery rate of 0.05. In both the original and validation cohorts, the classifier was reported to diagnose cytomegalovirus status with high specificity and sensitivity. For the cohort, immune exposure information was limited to CMV serostatus. An earlier analysis of around 540 of the donors showed that most TCR beta V segments appeared in productive rearrangements either about 90% or about 30% of the time, which broadly matched IMGT annotations. A later analysis found that most CMV-associated TCR beta chains appeared HLA-restricted, with HLA associations seemingly driven largely by CMV exposure. The presence/absence analyses assumed that sequencing depth was roughly uniform across donors, and that assumption may not be true. Linkage disequilibrium might explain the correlated functional status among segregating V segments, but an unknown experimental factor could not be excluded. Because HLA typing was missing for some donors at each locus, association tests included only the typed subset. A cluster of highly shared sequence variants was judged likely to be a technical artifact of the sequencing pipeline. In a later genetic analysis, a missense DCLRE1C variant was associated with V-gene and J-gene trimming of TCR beta chains, and the association was replicated in an independent cohort. While some public TCRs were present in many individuals, most TCR sequences turned up only very rarely across donors. In vitro tests confirmed that a few of the cytomegalovirus-associated TCR beta chains recognize cytomegalovirus antigens.

A distance of 16 bases separates the germline ends of V and J, which lose 4 bases and 0 bases respectively. CDR1 MNHNS and CDR2 SASEGT were looked up in the germline V gene. The CDR3, cysteine through phenylalanine, is 16 amino acids long. Of the read, only the CDR3 DNA is kept; its 48 bases are in frame from base 1. In total, over 600 healthy bone marrow donors made up the cohort. Cohort members were all nominally healthy when sampled, although unrecorded immune exposures were likely present. The donor was CMV seronegative and was included in the group of approximately 350 seronegative cohort members. A peripheral blood sample was provided by each donor, and peripheral blood mononuclear cells were used for TCR beta sequencing. The Qiagen DNeasy Blood Extraction Kit was used to extract genomic DNA from the blood cell samples.

The rearrangement combines TRBV6-1 with TRBJ2-7; the D gene is possibly TRBD1, with 5 bases matching. The specimen sequenced was PBMCs. This TCR was sampled from a man between 18 and 35 years old in good health and CMV-seronegative. The DNA sequence reads TGTGCCAGCAGTGGAGAGACAGCACGACACTCCTACGAGCAGTACTTC. It translates to CASSGETARHSYEQYF.